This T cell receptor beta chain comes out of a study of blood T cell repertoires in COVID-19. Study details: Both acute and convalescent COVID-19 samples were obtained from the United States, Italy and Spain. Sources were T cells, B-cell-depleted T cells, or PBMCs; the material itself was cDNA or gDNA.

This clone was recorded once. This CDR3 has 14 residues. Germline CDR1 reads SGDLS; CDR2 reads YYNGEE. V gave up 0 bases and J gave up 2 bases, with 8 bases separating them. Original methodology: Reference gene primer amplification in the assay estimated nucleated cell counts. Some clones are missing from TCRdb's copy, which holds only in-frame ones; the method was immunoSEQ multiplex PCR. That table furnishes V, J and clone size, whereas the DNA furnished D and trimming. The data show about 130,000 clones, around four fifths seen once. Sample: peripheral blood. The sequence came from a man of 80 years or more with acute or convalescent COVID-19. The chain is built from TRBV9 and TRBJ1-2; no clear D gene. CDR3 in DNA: TGTGCCAGCAGCGTAGCGGGAGGAAACTATGGCTACACCTTC. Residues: CASSVAGGNYGYTF.